The T cell receptor beta chain under discussion was sequenced for a study of Tregs in tolerant kidney transplant recipients. In the study overall: Stimulator donor B cells were generated over about 9 days with CD40L, cyclosporin A and IL-4. CD4+CD25+CD127- cells came from approximately 3-day belatacept mixed lymphocyte reactions, some with roughly five-day graft donor restimulation.

Concerning this clone itself: Its specificity is unknown.

Trimming shortened V by 1 base and J by 0 bases, and 10 bases separated the two germline ends. Germline assignment: CDR1 KGHSH and CDR2 LQKENI. The CDR3 covers 15 residues. Data came from immunoSEQ multiplex PCR; TCRdb stores just in-frame clones and leaves some out. The sample lists approximately 11,000 clones; 91% were seen once. J is TRBJ2-7 and V is TRBV18, with D perhaps assigned TRBD1 or TRBD2 (5 bases each). This specimen consisted of Tregs from blood cultured with allogeneic cells, obtained before the transplant. The clonotype originates from a human patient who received a combined kidney and bone marrow transplant. The CDR3 reads CASSPRGKPSYEQYF. In nucleotides, the CDR3 is TGTGCCAGCTCACCACGGGGGAAACCCTCCTACGAGCAGTACTTC. The full variable domain, its missing parts supplied by reference TRBV18 and TRBJ2-7, is NAGVMQNPRHLVRRRGQEARLRCSPMKGHSHVYWYRQLPEEGLKFMVYLQKENIIDESGMPKERFSAEFPKEGPSILRIQQVVRGDSAAYFCASSPRGKPSYEQYFGPGTRLTVT.